A single sample gave rise to the 9 T cell receptor beta chains below, sequenced in a study of cytomegalovirus exposure and HLA in healthy donors. The PCR used 60 Vbeta and 13 Jbeta primers. TCRdb's table, derived via immunoSEQ multiplex PCR, lists solely in-frame clones and lacks some. Here the sample spans roughly 150,000 clones, roughly 83% being singletons. The source material was PBMCs. All receptors come from a woman between 18 and 30 years old in good health and CMV-seronegative.

The gene calls are TRBV28 and TRBJ2-6, with a possible D match to TRBD1 (5 bases). The CDR3 is 15 residues long. The V end was cut by 4 bases, the J end by 4 bases, with 11 bases between. The germline CDR1 and CDR2 sequences are MDHEN and SYDVKM. In DNA, the CDR3 is TGTGCCAGCAGTTACAGGAGCTCCGGGGCCAACGTCCTGACTTTC. Translation: CASSYRSSGANVLTF. Full variable domain (outside the CDR3, taken from reference TRBV28 and TRBJ2-6): DVKVTQSSRYLVKRTGEKVFLECVQDMDHENMFWYRQDPGLGLRLIYFSYDVKMKEKGDIPEGYSVSREKKERFSLILESASTNQTSMYLCASSYRSSGANVLTFGAGSRLTVL.

In its sample, this clone was seen once. The V and J genes are TRBV15 and TRBJ1-5; D is possibly TRBD1 (5 bases). Germline V CDR1 and CDR2: LNHNV, YYDKDF (reference sequence). The CDR3 is 17 amino acids. With 0 bases removed from V and 1 base from J, the gap between germline ends came to 13 bases. Written as DNA, the CDR3 is TGTGCCACCAGCAGAGATCGGGGGACCATGAGCAATCAGCCCCAGCATTTT. Translation: CATSRDRGTMSNQPQHF.

This clone was seen only once. The DNA for the CDR3 is TGTGCCAGCAGCCCCCTTCAGGGTAGCGGGGGTTACCAAGAGACCCAGTACTTC. This translates into CASSPLQGSGGYQETQYF. The chain recombines TRBV28 with TRBJ2-5, with 9 bases fitting TRBD2. The trim removed 6 bases at V and 0 bases at J, leaving 14 bases unmatched. CDR3 size: 18 residues. Germline lookup yields CDR1 MDHEN and CDR2 SYDVKM.

This sequence joins TRBV7-6 and TRBJ2-7; a weak D match, TRBD2 (5 bases). This CDR3 has 12 residues. Germline V gene lookup returns CDR1 SGHVS and CDR2 FNYEAQ. V shed 3 bases and J shed 3 bases, with 6 bases lying between them. The DNA for the CDR3 is TGTGCCAGCAGCTTCAGCGGCTACGAGCAGTACTTC. Its protein product is CASSFSGYEQYF.

This chain uses TRBV19 with TRBJ1-4; D is unclear. The length of the CDR3 is 12 residues. The ends were cut back, 5 bases at V and 7 bases at J, with 8 bases in the middle. From germline, CDR1 is LNHDA and CDR2 SQIVND (reference sequence). CDR3 sequence: CASSRSTEKLFF. CDR3 in DNA: TGTGCCAGTAGTCGGAGTACTGAAAAACTGTTTTTT.

This clone was observed a single time. The V gene is TRBV18, the J gene TRBJ1-1; TRBD1 agrees at 7 bases. V lost 3 bases to trimming and J lost 6 bases; unmatched junction nucleotides: 7. CDR1 and CDR2 from the germline V gene are KGHSH and LQKENI. The CDR3 runs 14 residues. The chain's CDR3 is CASSPFKDRAEAFF. CDR3 nucleotides: TGTGCCAGCTCACCCTTTAAAGACAGGGCTGAAGCTTTCTTT.

This clone was recorded once. The chain uses TRBV27 and TRBJ1-5; D gene unclear. CDR3 length equals 14 residues. Trimming removed 7 bases from V and 4 bases from J, with 14 bases in between. Germline V gene lookup returns CDR1 MNHEY and CDR2 SMNVEV (reference sequence). The CDR3 here is CASTLRGINQPQHF. The CDR3 nucleotides read TGTGCCAGCACCCTGAGAGGGATAAATCAGCCCCAGCATTTT.

The rearrangement links TRBV28 to TRBJ1-2; D is possibly TRBD1 (6 bases). V lost 7 bases and J 0 bases, leaving 21 bases between the germline ends. The CDR3 contains 17 residues. In germline, CDR1 is MDHEN, CDR2 SYDVKM. The CDR3 reads CASITPSTGRANYGYTF. The CDR3 DNA sequence: TGTGCCAGCATCACCCCATCTACAGGGAGGGCTAACTATGGCTACACCTTC.

This clone appeared a few times. The V call is TRBV28, the J call TRBJ1-1; maybe TRBD1 (5 bases). The CDR3 has 15 amino acids. In germline, CDR1 is MDHEN, CDR2 SYDVKM. V was cut by 6 bases and J by 4 bases, with 18 bases left in between. The CDR3 here is CASSPVQVGGTEAFF. The CDR3 nucleotides are TGTGCCAGCAGCCCAGTACAGGTGGGCGGCACTGAAGCTTTCTTT. The variable domain in full, completed from reference TRBV28 and TRBJ1-1, reads DVKVTQSSRYLVKRTGEKVFLECVQDMDHENMFWYRQDPGLGLRLIYFSYDVKMKEKGDIPEGYSVSREKKERFSLILESASTNQTSMYLCASSPVQVGGTEAFFGQGTRLTVV.